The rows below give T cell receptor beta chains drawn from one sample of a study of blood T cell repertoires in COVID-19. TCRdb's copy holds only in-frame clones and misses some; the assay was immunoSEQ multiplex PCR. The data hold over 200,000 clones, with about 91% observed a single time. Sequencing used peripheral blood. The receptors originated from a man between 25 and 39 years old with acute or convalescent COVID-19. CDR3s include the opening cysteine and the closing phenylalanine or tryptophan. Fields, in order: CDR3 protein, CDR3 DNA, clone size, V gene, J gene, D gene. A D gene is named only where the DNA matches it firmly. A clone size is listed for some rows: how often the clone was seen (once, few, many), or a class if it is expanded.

CDR3aa: CSARANTEAFF; CDR3nt: TGCAGTGCGCGGGCGAACACTGAAGCTTTCTTT; abundance: -; v_gene: TRBV20-1; j_gene: TRBJ1-1; d_gene: -
CDR3aa: CAWRRRQGAEAFF; CDR3nt: TGTGCCTGGAGGCGGAGACAGGGGGCTGAAGCTTTCTTT; abundance: few; v_gene: TRBV30; j_gene: TRBJ1-1; d_gene: TRBD1
CDR3aa: CASSLAISSTDTQYF; CDR3nt: TGCGCCAGCAGCTTGGCCATTAGCTCCACAGATACGCAGTATTTT; abundance: -; v_gene: TRBV5-1; j_gene: TRBJ2-3; d_gene: -
CDR3aa: CAISVTGNYEQYF; CDR3nt: TGTGCCATCAGCGTCACAGGGAACTACGAGCAGTACTTC; abundance: -; v_gene: TRBV10-3; j_gene: TRBJ2-7; d_gene: -
CDR3aa: CASSQGGEQFF; CDR3nt: TGTGCCAGCAGCCAAGGCGGTGAGCAGTTCTTC; abundance: -; v_gene: TRBV4-2; j_gene: TRBJ2-1; d_gene: -
CDR3aa: CASSPTVGRGLYEQYF; CDR3nt: TGTGCCAGCAGTCCGACCGTCGGCAGGGGGCTCTACGAGCAGTACTTC; abundance: -; v_gene: TRBV28; j_gene: TRBJ2-7; d_gene: TRBD1
CDR3aa: CSASRSGNTIYF; CDR3nt: TGCAGTGCTAGTCGTTCTGGAAACACCATATATTTT; abundance: -; v_gene: TRBV20-1; j_gene: TRBJ1-3; d_gene: -
CDR3aa: CASSPGQGPYTQYF; CDR3nt: TGTGCCAGCTCCCCCGGGCAGGGTCCATATACGCAGTATTTT; abundance: -; v_gene: TRBV18; j_gene: TRBJ2-3; d_gene: -
CDR3aa: CARSPGGSGSSLQGCNEQFF; CDR3nt: TGTGCCAGAAGCCCAGGTGGTAGCGGGAGTTCCCTCCAAGGATGCAATGAGCAGTTCTTC; abundance: once; v_gene: TRBV7-5; j_gene: TRBJ2-1; d_gene: -
CDR3aa: CASSLRTGSNSGNTIYF; CDR3nt: TGTGCCAGCAGTTTAAGGACAGGCTCTAACTCTGGAAACACCATATATTTT; abundance: -; v_gene: TRBV28; j_gene: TRBJ1-3; d_gene: TRBD1
CDR3aa: CASSWDGGRDGNQPQHF; CDR3nt: TGTGCCAGCAGCTGGGACGGGGGGCGCGATGGCAATCAGCCCCAGCATTTT; abundance: -; v_gene: TRBV3-1/TRBV3-2; j_gene: TRBJ1-5; d_gene: -
CDR3aa: CASSQLQGNGYTF; CDR3nt: TGTGCCAGCAGCCAATTACAGGGGAATGGCTACACCTTC; abundance: -; v_gene: TRBV3-1/TRBV3-2; j_gene: TRBJ1-2; d_gene: TRBD1
CDR3aa: CASSSNQGQAGTQYF; CDR3nt: TGTGCCAGCAGCTCTAATCAGGGACAGGCAGGTACGCAGTATTTT; abundance: -; v_gene: TRBV7-6; j_gene: TRBJ2-3; d_gene: TRBD1
CDR3aa: CASSAEDNRFFNTEAFF; CDR3nt: TGTGCCAGCAGCGCAGAGGACAACCGATTTTTTAACACTGAAGCTTTCTTT; abundance: -; v_gene: TRBV9; j_gene: TRBJ1-1; d_gene: -
CDR3aa: CASSSTPGQPQRPQHF; CDR3nt: TGTGCCAGTAGTTCAACGCCGGGACAGCCTCAGCGGCCCCAGCATTTT; abundance: -; v_gene: TRBV19; j_gene: TRBJ1-5; d_gene: TRBD1
CDR3aa: CASSGTAATNEKLFF; CDR3nt: TGTGCCAGTAGCGGGACTGCAGCAACTAATGAAAAACTGTTTTTT; abundance: -; v_gene: TRBV19; j_gene: TRBJ1-4; d_gene: -
CDR3aa: CASSQQGDNSPLHF; CDR3nt: TGCGCCAGCAGCCAACAGGGGGATAATTCACCCCTCCACTTT; abundance: -; v_gene: TRBV5-1; j_gene: TRBJ1-6; d_gene: TRBD1
CDR3aa: CASSPLDSYEQYF; CDR3nt: TGTGCCAGCTCACCACTAGACTCCTACGAGCAGTACTTC; abundance: -; v_gene: TRBV18; j_gene: TRBJ2-7; d_gene: -
CDR3aa: CASSRQTSTDTQYF; CDR3nt: TGTGCCAGCAGTAGACAGACTAGCACAGATACGCAGTATTTT; abundance: -; v_gene: TRBV27; j_gene: TRBJ2-3; d_gene: -
CDR3aa: CASSPGLGGRYEQYF; CDR3nt: TGTGCCAGCAGCCCCGGACTTGGCGGTCGGTACGAGCAGTACTTC; abundance: -; v_gene: TRBV28; j_gene: TRBJ2-7; d_gene: -
CDR3aa: CASSERQGASYEQYF; CDR3nt: TGTGCCAGCAGTGAAAGACAGGGGGCGTCCTACGAGCAGTACTTC; abundance: -; v_gene: TRBV6-1; j_gene: TRBJ2-7; d_gene: TRBD1
CDR3aa: CASSFTGIGETQYF; CDR3nt: TGTGCTAGCAGTTTCACAGGGATAGGGGAGACCCAGTACTTC; abundance: -; v_gene: TRBV7-7; j_gene: TRBJ2-5; d_gene: -
CDR3aa: CASSLRQGTLFGNEQFF; CDR3nt: TGTGCCAGTAGTCTCCGACAGGGGACACTCTTTGGCAATGAGCAGTTCTTC; abundance: -; v_gene: TRBV19; j_gene: TRBJ2-1; d_gene: TRBD1
CDR3aa: CASTAGGYTGELFF; CDR3nt: TGTGCCAGCACCGCAGGGGGCTACACCGGGGAGCTGTTTTTT; abundance: -; v_gene: TRBV28; j_gene: TRBJ2-2; d_gene: TRBD1
CDR3aa: CASSPNRQGNTGELFF; CDR3nt: TGTGCCAGCTCACCAAACCGACAGGGTAACACCGGGGAGCTGTTTTTT; abundance: -; v_gene: TRBV18; j_gene: TRBJ2-2; d_gene: TRBD1
CDR3aa: CASSASAWSLAGNEQFF; CDR3nt: TGTGCCAGCAGCGCCTCGGCCTGGAGTCTAGCGGGCAATGAGCAGTTCTTC; abundance: once; v_gene: TRBV9; j_gene: TRBJ2-1; d_gene: TRBD2
CDR3aa: CASSQARVSYEQYF; CDR3nt: TGTGCCAGCAGCCAAGCCAGGGTTTCCTACGAGCAGTACTTC; abundance: few; v_gene: TRBV4-2; j_gene: TRBJ2-7; d_gene: -
CDR3aa: CASSLWASGGYEQYF; CDR3nt: TGCGCCAGCAGCTTGTGGGCCTCCGGAGGCTACGAGCAGTACTTC; abundance: -; v_gene: TRBV5-1; j_gene: TRBJ2-7; d_gene: -
CDR3aa: CASSETGVWQPQHF; CDR3nt: TGTGCCAGCAGCGAGACAGGGGTATGGCAGCCCCAGCATTTT; abundance: -; v_gene: TRBV6-5; j_gene: TRBJ1-5; d_gene: TRBD1
CDR3aa: CASSLALTSGGQETQYF; CDR3nt: TGTGCCAGCAGCTTGGCTCTGACTAGCGGGGGACAAGAGACCCAGTACTTC; abundance: -; v_gene: TRBV5-4; j_gene: TRBJ2-5; d_gene: TRBD2
CDR3aa: CASSTPTGGYGYTF; CDR3nt: TGTGCCAGCAGTACCCCGACAGGCGGCTATGGCTACACCTTC; abundance: -; v_gene: TRBV28; j_gene: TRBJ1-2; d_gene: -
CDR3aa: CATSDTTGADTGELFF; CDR3nt: TGTGCCACCAGTGACACTACAGGGGCCGACACCGGGGAGCTGTTTTTT; abundance: once; v_gene: TRBV24-1; j_gene: TRBJ2-2; d_gene: TRBD1
CDR3aa: CSAPRGTEAFF; CDR3nt: TGCAGTGCTCCACGGGGCACTGAAGCTTTCTTT; abundance: -; v_gene: TRBV20-1; j_gene: TRBJ1-1; d_gene: -
CDR3aa: CASSSIESDGYTF; CDR3nt: TGTGCCAGCAGTTCCATTGAAAGCGATGGCTACACCTTC; abundance: -; v_gene: TRBV12-3/TRBV12-4; j_gene: TRBJ1-2; d_gene: -
CDR3aa: CASSFWETSSEAFF; CDR3nt: TGTGCCAGCAGCTTTTGGGAGACATCCTCTGAAGCTTTCTTT; abundance: -; v_gene: TRBV3-1/TRBV3-2; j_gene: TRBJ1-1; d_gene: -
CDR3aa: CASTPGTSGLHEQYF; CDR3nt: TGTGCCAGCACCCCTGGGACTAGCGGGCTCCACGAGCAGTACTTC; abundance: -; v_gene: TRBV7-9; j_gene: TRBJ2-7; d_gene: TRBD2
CDR3aa: CASSRQHGMNTEAFF; CDR3nt: TGTGCCAGCAGTAGACAGCATGGGATGAACACTGAAGCTTTCTTT; abundance: -; v_gene: TRBV25-1; j_gene: TRBJ1-1; d_gene: -
CDR3aa: CASSLSESGANVLTF; CDR3nt: TGTGCCAGCAGCTTATCAGAATCTGGGGCCAACGTCCTGACTTTC; abundance: -; v_gene: TRBV7-9; j_gene: TRBJ2-6; d_gene: -
CDR3aa: CASNGDRGKFDEQFF; CDR3nt: TGTGCCAGCAATGGAGACAGGGGGAAATTCGATGAGCAGTTCTTC; abundance: -; v_gene: TRBV2; j_gene: TRBJ2-1; d_gene: TRBD1
CDR3aa: CASSTPSGGTEAFF; CDR3nt: TGTGCCAGCAGCACCCCCAGTGGGGGGACTGAAGCTTTCTTT; abundance: -; v_gene: TRBV6-5; j_gene: TRBJ1-1; d_gene: -
CDR3aa: CASSQQLAGGSDTQYF; CDR3nt: TGTGCCAGCAGCCAACAACTAGCGGGGGGGTCAGATACGCAGTATTTT; abundance: -; v_gene: TRBV4-2; j_gene: TRBJ2-3; d_gene: TRBD2
CDR3aa: CSAGTNRNEKLFF; CDR3nt: TGCAGCGCTGGGACAAACCGGAATGAAAAACTGTTTTTT; abundance: many; v_gene: TRBV29-1; j_gene: TRBJ1-4; d_gene: -
CDR3aa: CASRVLAQNTEAFF; CDR3nt: TGTGCCAGTAGGGTTTTGGCCCAGAACACTGAAGCTTTCTTT; abundance: -; v_gene: TRBV19; j_gene: TRBJ1-1; d_gene: -